The 8 T cell receptor beta chains presented below share a single source sample, sequenced in a study of blood T cells in healthy people across ages. A second about 7 to 12 cycle PCR used barcoded and J-beta primers. One entry per CDR3 protein results from TCRdb running MiXCR on the 5' RACE reads. The profile shows 800,000 to 950,000 distinct CDR3 sequences, approximately 32% of them singletons. These data also featured in a second study, about T cells of mothers and their children.

The sequencing input was blood. These receptors originate from a woman aged 35 to 49 in good health.

The rearrangement uses TRBV6-6 and TRBJ1-2; D is ambiguous. Germline V gives CDR1 MNHNY, CDR2 SVGAGI (reference sequence). V was cut by 5 bases and J by 2 bases, with 9 bases left in between. The CDR3 has 13 amino acids. CDR3: CASSVITNYGYTF. The CDR3 DNA sequence: TGTGCCAGCAGTGTAATTACCAACTATGGCTACACCTTC.

The genes are TRBV5-8 and TRBJ2-7; 9 positions match TRBD1. The CDR3 has 14 amino acids. V lost 5 bases, J lost 10 bases, and 13 bases stayed unmatched. Looked up from germline, CDR1 is SGHTS and CDR2 is YDEGEE. This CDR3 reads CASRDTGGLKAQYF. The CDR3 bases are TGTGCCAGCAGAGACACAGGGGGCCTTAAGGCCCAGTACTTC.

This chain joins TRBV15 and TRBJ1-2; TRBD1 agrees at 7 bases. The CDR3 spans 15 residues. Germline CDR1 LNHNV, CDR2 YYDKDF (reference sequence). The V gene end was trimmed by 5 bases and the J gene end by 4 bases; junction bases not matched to a gene: 10. CDR3 DNA sequence: TGTGCCACCAGCCCAAACCCCGGGACAGCCTATGGCTACACCTTC. Translated: CATSPNPGTAYGYTF.

This clonotype was found many times. This chain joins TRBV20-1 and TRBJ2-4, with D uncertain. The CDR3 is made up of 14 amino acids. Germline values: CDR1 DFQATT, CDR2 SNEGSKA (reference sequence). The germline V and J ends were trimmed by 6 bases and 6 bases, with 18 bases remaining between them. DNA of the CDR3: TGCAGTGCCCCGGACCGAGTCTGGGGAAACATTCAGTACTTC. As protein: CSAPDRVWGNIQYF.

This clonotype appeared a few times. J is TRBJ1-4 and V is TRBV5-4; 11 nucleotides agree with TRBD1. V was pared by 3 bases and J by 8 bases, with 6 bases of the junction left unmatched. The germline V gene has CDR1 SGHNT and CDR2 YYREEE (reference sequence). This CDR3 region has 15 residues. The CDR3 sequence is CASSYGQGALEKLFF. CDR3 sequence (DNA): TGTGCCAGCAGCTACGGACAGGGGGCGTTGGAAAAACTGTTTTTT. Full variable domain (remainder filled in from reference TRBV5-4 and TRBJ1-4): ETGVTQSPTHLIKTRGQQVTLRCSSQSGHNTVSWYQQALGQGPQFIFQYYREEENGRGNFPPRFSGLQFPNYSSELNVNALELDDSALYLCASSYGQGALEKLFFGSGTQLSVL.

This sequence joins TRBV4-1 and TRBJ1-4; the match to TRBD1 covers 8 bases. V was clipped by 4 bases and J by 6 bases; unmatched bases: 19. The CDR3 is made up of 19 amino acids. Germline CDR1 MGHRA, CDR2 YSYEKL. The chain's CDR3 is CASSPHSRTGSGGYEKLFF. The DNA of the CDR3 is TGCGCCAGCAGCCCCCATTCCCGGACAGGGTCAGGCGGGTATGAAAAACTGTTTTTT.

This clonotype was recorded a few times. The chain joins TRBV29-1 to TRBJ2-7; TRBD1 might be the D (5 bases). The J call may be mistaken, given a closer DNA end match to TRBJ2-5. Germline V gives CDR1 SQVTM, CDR2 ANQGSEA. This CDR3 region has 12 residues. Written as DNA, the CDR3 is TGCAGCGTTGAGGGAAGGGGAGAGACCCAGTACTTC. Encoded protein: CSVEGRGETQYF.

The CDR3 DNA follows: TGTGCCAGCAGTCCCCAGGGCGTAGAAACAGATACGCAGTATTTT. This sequence encodes CASSPQGVETDTQYF. The genes are TRBV7-9 and TRBJ2-3; maybe TRBD1 (5 bases). The CDR3 length is 15 residues. Germline V gives CDR1 SEHNR, CDR2 FQNEAQ (reference sequence). Trimming stripped 6 bases from V and 3 bases from J, with 16 bases between.